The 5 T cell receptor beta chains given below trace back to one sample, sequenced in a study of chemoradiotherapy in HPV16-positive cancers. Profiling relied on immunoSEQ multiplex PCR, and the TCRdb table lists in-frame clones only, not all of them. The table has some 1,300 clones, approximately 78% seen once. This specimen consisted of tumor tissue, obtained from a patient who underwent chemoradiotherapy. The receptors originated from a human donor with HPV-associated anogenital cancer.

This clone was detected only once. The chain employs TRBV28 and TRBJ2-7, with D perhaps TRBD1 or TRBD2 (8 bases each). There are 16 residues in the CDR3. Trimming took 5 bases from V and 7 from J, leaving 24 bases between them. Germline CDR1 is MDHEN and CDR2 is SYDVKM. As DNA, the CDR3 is TGTGCCAGCAGTCCCCAGGGGGCGGGGGGCTTCTATGAGCAGTACTTC. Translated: CASSPQGAGGFYEQYF. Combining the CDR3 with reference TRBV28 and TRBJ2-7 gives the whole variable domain DVKVTQSSRYLVKRTGEKVFLECVQDMDHENMFWYRQDPGLGLRLIYFSYDVKMKEKGDIPEGYSVSREKKERFSLILESASTNQTSMYLCASSPQGAGGFYEQYFGPGTRLTVT.

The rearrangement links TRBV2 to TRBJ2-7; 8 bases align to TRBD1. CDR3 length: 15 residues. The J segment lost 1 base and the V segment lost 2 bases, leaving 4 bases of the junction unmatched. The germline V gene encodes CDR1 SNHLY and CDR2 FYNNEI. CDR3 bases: TGTGCCAGCAGTGAAACAGGGGGTAAATCCTACGAGCAGTACGTC. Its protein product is CASSETGGKSYEQYV.

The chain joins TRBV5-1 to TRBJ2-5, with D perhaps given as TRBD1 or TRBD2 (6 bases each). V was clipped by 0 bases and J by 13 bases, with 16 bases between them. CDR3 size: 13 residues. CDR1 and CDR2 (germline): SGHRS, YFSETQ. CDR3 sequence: CASSLGSGADLYF. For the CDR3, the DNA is TGCGCCAGCAGCTTGGGATCGGGGGCTGACCTGTACTTC.

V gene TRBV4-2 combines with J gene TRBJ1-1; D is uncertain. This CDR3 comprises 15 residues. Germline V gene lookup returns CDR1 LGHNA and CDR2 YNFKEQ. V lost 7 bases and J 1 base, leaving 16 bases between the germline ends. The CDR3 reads CASTVGRHPNTEAFF. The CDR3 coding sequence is TGTGCCAGCACCGTAGGGAGACATCCGAACACTGAAGCTTTCTTT.

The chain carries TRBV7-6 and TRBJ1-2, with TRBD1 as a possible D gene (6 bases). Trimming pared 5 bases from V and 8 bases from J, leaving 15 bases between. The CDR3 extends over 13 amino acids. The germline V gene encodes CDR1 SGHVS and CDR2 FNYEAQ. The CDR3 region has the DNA TGTGCCAGCAGCCCACCCAGGGGTAGCGGCTACACCTTC. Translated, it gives CASSPPRGSGYTF.